Following are 22 T cell receptor beta chains from one sample sequenced in a study of T cells expressing NK-cell markers. From its re-call of the 5' RACE reads, TCRdb lists each CDR3 protein once, without DNA. This specimen shows a few hundred thousand distinct CDR3 sequences; the ten leading clones hold approximately 3.6%. The sample comprised blood T cells: a sorted CD56 or NKG2C T cell subset, CD4+ or CD8+ T cells, or bulk PBMC T cells (not recorded which). Receptors originate from a man younger than 35 in good health.

V and J are TRBV29-1 and TRBJ2-3; TCRdb's D call, TRBD1, is unchecked because there is no DNA. This CDR3 has 14 residues. Germline-derived CDR1 and CDR2 are SQVTM and ANQGSEA. The CDR3 sequence: CSVGVRGSPDTQYF.

The J gene is TRBJ2-2, the V gene TRBV7-3. Germline CDR1 SGHTA, CDR2 FQGTGA. The CDR3 sequence is 15 residues long. This CDR3 is CASSLTGTAPVELFF.

The chain joins TRBV11-3 to TRBJ2-3; the D gene TCRdb calls, TRBD1, cannot be checked with no DNA. This CDR3 spans 15 amino acids. Germline V lookup: CDR1 SGHNT, CDR2 YENEEA. The CDR3 loop reads CASTIRRGSRDTQYF.

This chain joins TRBV7-9 and TRBJ2-5; lacking DNA, the TRBD1 call made by TCRdb goes unchecked. The CDR3 covers 16 residues. Germline lookup yields CDR1 SEHNR and CDR2 FQNEAQ (reference sequence). The CDR3 here is CASSLPGRMPGETQYF.

This rearrangement joins TRBV12-3 or TRBV12-4 to TRBJ1-1. The CDR3 length is 14 residues. The CDR3 is CASSQAEVGTEAFF.

This chain links TRBV15 with TRBJ2-5; TCRdb gives TRBD2 as the D gene, but with no DNA this cannot be confirmed. Germline loops: CDR1 LNHNV, CDR2 YYDKDF (reference sequence). The CDR3 is made up of 13 amino acids. CDR3 region: CATSLAGEETQYF.

The J gene is TRBJ2-1, the V gene TRBV9; the TCRdb D gene call, TRBD2, has no DNA to confirm it. The CDR3 covers 17 residues. CDR1 is SGDLS, CDR2 YYNGEE, per germline. The CDR3 region is CASSVSSGRADYNEQFF.

The rearrangement links TRBV29-1 to TRBJ2-7; TCRdb calls TRBD1, which cannot be checked without DNA. In germline, CDR1 is SQVTM, CDR2 ANQGSEA. The CDR3 consists of 12 residues. CDR3 region: CSVRPDAGGQYF.

The chain joins TRBV29-1 to TRBJ2-1. The CDR3 contains 14 residues. Germline V gene lookup returns CDR1 SQVTM and CDR2 ANQGSEA. The CDR3 here is CSVVPSATYNEQFF.

The chain recombines TRBV15 with TRBJ2-7. Germline CDR1 is LNHNV and CDR2 is YYDKDF (reference sequence). The CDR3 is 14 amino acids. CDR3 protein: CATSRDTTAYEQYF.

The CDR3 sequence is CASSLGGLGSGTEAFF. The gene calls are TRBV5-1 and TRBJ1-1. The CDR3 length is 16 residues. CDR1 and CDR2 from the germline V gene are SGHRS and YFSETQ.

CDR3 amino acids: CASYSGSHNEQFF. V and J are TRBV19 and TRBJ2-1; no DNA is available, so the TRBD2 call from TCRdb remains unchecked. CDR3 length: 13 residues. The germline V gene encodes CDR1 LNHDA and CDR2 SQIVND (reference sequence).

This chain uses TRBV20-1 with TRBJ2-7; as DNA is missing, the TRBD2 call by TCRdb cannot be tested. Germline CDR1 DFQATT, CDR2 SNEGSKA (reference sequence). This CDR3 spans 14 amino acids. The CDR3: CSASLAGATYEQYF.

The V call is TRBV5-1, the J call TRBJ2-4. This CDR3 region has 15 residues. The germline CDR1 and CDR2 sequences are SGHRS and YFSETQ. The CDR3: CASSLESGVGNIQYF.

The genes are TRBV7-9 and TRBJ2-1; TCRdb lists TRBD2, though no DNA is available to test this call. The CDR3 spans 13 residues. Germline V gene sequence: CDR1 SEHNR, CDR2 FQNEAQ (reference sequence). CDR3 sequence reads: CASSFTSYNEQFF. Full variable domain (remainder filled in from reference TRBV7-9 and TRBJ2-1): DTGVSQNPRHKITKRGQNVTFRCDPISEHNRLYWYRQTLGQGPEFLTYFQNEAQLEKSRLLSDRFSAERPKGSFSTLEIQRTEQGDSAMYLCASSFTSYNEQFFGPGTRLTVL.

The chain is built from TRBV2 and TRBJ2-1; TCRdb's D call of TRBD1 is untestable without DNA. CDR1 is SNHLY and CDR2 is FYNNEI in the germline V gene. The CDR3 loop spans 14 amino acids. This CDR3 reads CASITGSRVDEQFF.

This chain's CDR3 is CASLRFGGVHEAYNEQFF. This chain connects TRBV27 to TRBJ2-1; the TCRdb call, TRBD2, lacks DNA for checking. This CDR3 comprises 18 residues. The germline V gene encodes CDR1 MNHEY and CDR2 SMNVEV (reference sequence).

The V call is TRBV20-1, the J call TRBJ2-5; TCRdb names TRBD1, which stays unverified in the absence of DNA. From germline, CDR1 is DFQATT and CDR2 SNEGSKA (reference sequence). This CDR3 comprises 13 residues. CDR3 amino acids: CSATTGGEETQYF.

The chain combines TRBV7-6 with TRBJ2-7; TCRdb's D gene call, TRBD2, goes unchecked for lack of DNA. The CDR3 covers 15 residues. Germline lookup yields CDR1 SGHVS and CDR2 FNYEAQ. The CDR3 sequence: CASSLGGRGSYEQYF.

The chain employs TRBV5-5 and TRBJ1-5; TCRdb's D gene call, TRBD1, goes unchecked for lack of DNA. CDR3 size: 15 residues. Per germline, CDR1 SGHKS and CDR2 YYEKEE (reference sequence). The CDR3 sequence is CASSAGDPGNQPQHF. The full variable domain, with the rest looked up from reference TRBV5-5 and TRBJ1-5, is DAGVTQSPTHLIKTRGQQVTLRCSPISGHKSVSWYQQVLGQGPQFIFQYYEKEERGRGNFPDRFSARQFPNYSSELNVNALLLGDSALYLCASSAGDPGNQPQHFGDGTRLSIL.

This chain joins TRBV6-1 and TRBJ2-5; TCRdb names TRBD2, which stays unverified in the absence of DNA. The CDR3 extends over 16 amino acids. Germline values: CDR1 MNHNS, CDR2 SASEGT. This CDR3 is CASSTGTSGRSETQYF.

The rearrangement uses TRBV10-3 and TRBJ2-5; as DNA is missing, the TRBD1 call by TCRdb cannot be tested. Germline V gene lookup returns CDR1 ENHRY and CDR2 SYGVKD. The CDR3 runs to 13 residues. CDR3 sequence: CASRRGSQETQYF.